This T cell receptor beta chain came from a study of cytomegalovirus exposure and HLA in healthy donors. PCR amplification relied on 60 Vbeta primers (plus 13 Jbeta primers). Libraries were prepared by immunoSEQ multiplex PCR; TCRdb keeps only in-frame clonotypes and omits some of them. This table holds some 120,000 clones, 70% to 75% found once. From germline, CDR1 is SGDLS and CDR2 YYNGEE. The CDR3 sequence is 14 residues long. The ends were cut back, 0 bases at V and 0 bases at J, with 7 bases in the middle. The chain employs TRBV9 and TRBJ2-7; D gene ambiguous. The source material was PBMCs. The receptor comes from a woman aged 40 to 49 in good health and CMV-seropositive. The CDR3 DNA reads TGTGCCAGCAGCGTAGGTTCAAACTCCTACGAGCAGTACTTC. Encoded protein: CASSVGSNSYEQYF.